Described below is a single T cell receptor (beta chain) sequence and its context. Methods used by the authors: Estimation of nucleated cell counts relied on the amplification of reference gene primers. Here immunoSEQ multiplex PCR was the method, and the copy in TCRdb shows in-frame clones only, minus some. V, J and clone size reflect that table, while D and trimming were determined from the DNA. The sample records about 250,000 clones, approximately 88% being singletons. The germline gives CDR1 SQVTM, CDR2 ANQGSEA. V lost 4 bases to trimming and J lost 4 bases, with 11 bases between them. This CDR3 has 13 amino acids. The sample originates from a study of blood T cell repertoires in COVID-19. Study-level information: The United States, Italy and Spain were the sources of the acute and convalescent COVID-19 samples. Nucleic acid was either cDNA or gDNA, and it came from T cells, B-cell-depleted T cells, or PBMCs.

This sequence originates from a young woman with acute or convalescent COVID-19. The sequenced material came from peripheral blood. The genes are TRBV29-1 and TRBJ2-1, with D possibly matching TRBD2 (6 bases). CDR3 sequence (DNA): TGCAGCGTTGCTTTAGCGGTTTACAATGAGCAGTTCTTC. Its translation: CSVALAVYNEQFF.